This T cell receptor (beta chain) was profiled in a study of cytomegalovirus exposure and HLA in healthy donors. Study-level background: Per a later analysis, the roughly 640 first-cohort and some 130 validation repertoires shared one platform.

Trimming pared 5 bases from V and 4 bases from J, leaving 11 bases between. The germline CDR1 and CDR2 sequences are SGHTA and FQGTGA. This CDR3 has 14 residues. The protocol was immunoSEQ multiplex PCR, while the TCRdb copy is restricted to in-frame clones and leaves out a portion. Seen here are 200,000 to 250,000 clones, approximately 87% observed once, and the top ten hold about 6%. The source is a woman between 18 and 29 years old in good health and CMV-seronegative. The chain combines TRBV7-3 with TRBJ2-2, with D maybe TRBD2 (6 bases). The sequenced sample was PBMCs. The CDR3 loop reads CASSPAGGTGELFF. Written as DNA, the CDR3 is TGTGCCAGCAGCCCCGCCGGGGGCACCGGGGAGCTGTTTTTT.